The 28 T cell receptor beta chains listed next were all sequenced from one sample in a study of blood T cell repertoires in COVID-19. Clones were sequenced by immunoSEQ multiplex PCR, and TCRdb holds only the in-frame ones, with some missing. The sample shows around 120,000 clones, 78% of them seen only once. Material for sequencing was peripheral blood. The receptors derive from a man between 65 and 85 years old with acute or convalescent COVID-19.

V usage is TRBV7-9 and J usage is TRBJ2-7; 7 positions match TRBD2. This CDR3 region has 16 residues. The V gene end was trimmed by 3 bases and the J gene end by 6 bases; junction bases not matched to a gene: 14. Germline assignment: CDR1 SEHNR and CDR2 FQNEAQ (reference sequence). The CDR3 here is CASSFRLPAGSVEQYF. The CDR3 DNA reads TGTGCCAGCAGCTTTAGGTTGCCAGCGGGGTCGGTCGAGCAGTACTTC.

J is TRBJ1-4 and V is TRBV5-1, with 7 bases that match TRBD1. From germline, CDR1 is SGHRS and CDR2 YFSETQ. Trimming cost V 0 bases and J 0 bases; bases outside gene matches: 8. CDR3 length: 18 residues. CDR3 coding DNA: TGCGCCAGCAGCTTGGAGGGGGCGAGTTGGGCAACTAATGAAAAACTGTTTTTT. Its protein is CASSLEGASWATNEKLFF.

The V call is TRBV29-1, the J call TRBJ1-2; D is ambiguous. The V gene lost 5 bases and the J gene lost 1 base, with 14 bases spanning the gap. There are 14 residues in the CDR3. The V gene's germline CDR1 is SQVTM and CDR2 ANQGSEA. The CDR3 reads CSVSPLTLNYGYTF. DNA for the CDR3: TGCAGCGTTTCCCCACTGACACTTAACTATGGCTACACCTTC.

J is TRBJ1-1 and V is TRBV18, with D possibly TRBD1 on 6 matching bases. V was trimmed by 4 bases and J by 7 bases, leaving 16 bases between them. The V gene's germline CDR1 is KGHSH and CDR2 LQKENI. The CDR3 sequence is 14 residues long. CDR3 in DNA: TGTGCCAGCTCACTAGCGCACAGGGAGAGTGAAGCTTTCTTT. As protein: CASSLAHRESEAFF.

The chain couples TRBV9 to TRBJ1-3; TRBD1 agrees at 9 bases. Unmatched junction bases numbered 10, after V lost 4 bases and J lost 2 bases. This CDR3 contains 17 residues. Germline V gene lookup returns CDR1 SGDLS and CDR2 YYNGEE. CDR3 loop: CASSFRDRAQTGNTIYF. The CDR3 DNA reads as TGTGCCAGCAGCTTTAGGGACAGGGCCCAGACTGGAAACACCATATATTTT.

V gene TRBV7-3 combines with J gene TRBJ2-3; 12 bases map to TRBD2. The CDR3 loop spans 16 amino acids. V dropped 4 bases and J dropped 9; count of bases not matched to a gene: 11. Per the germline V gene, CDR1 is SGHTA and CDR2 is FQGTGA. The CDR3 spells CASSSASGGGIGTQYF. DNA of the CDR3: TGTGCCAGCAGCTCCGCTAGCGGGGGGGGTATAGGGACGCAGTATTTT.

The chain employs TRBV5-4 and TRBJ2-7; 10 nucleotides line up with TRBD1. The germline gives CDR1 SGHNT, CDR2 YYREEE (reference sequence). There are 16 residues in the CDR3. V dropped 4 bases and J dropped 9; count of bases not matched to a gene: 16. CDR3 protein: CASSPAGTGDLAGQYF. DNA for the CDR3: TGTGCCAGCAGCCCAGCCGGGACAGGGGATCTCGCTGGGCAGTACTTC.

The CDR3: CASSLVGSLPYGYTF. CDR3 sequence (DNA): TGCGCCAGCAGCTTGGTTGGCAGTCTTCCCTATGGCTACACCTTC. This chain links TRBV5-1 with TRBJ1-2; D call uncertain. V was pared by 0 bases and J by 4 bases, with 13 bases between. Germline lookup yields CDR1 SGHRS and CDR2 YFSETQ. The CDR3 sequence is 15 residues long.

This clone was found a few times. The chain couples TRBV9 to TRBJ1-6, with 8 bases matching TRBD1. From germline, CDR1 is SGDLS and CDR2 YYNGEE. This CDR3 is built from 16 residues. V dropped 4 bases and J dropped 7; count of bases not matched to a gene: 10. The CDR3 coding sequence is TGTGCCAGCAGCCCGCGAGTGGACAGGGAGAATTCACCCCTCCACTTT. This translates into CASSPRVDRENSPLHF. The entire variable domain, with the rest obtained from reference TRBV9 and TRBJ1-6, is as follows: DSGVTQTPKHLITATGQRVTLRCSPRSGDLSVYWYQQSLDQGLQFLIQYYNGEERAKGNILERFSAQQFPDLHSELNLSSLELGDSALYFCASSPRVDRENSPLHFGNGTRLTVT.

CDR3: CASSKGAENTEAFF. CDR3 in DNA: TGTGCCAGCAGCAAAGGTGCGGAGAACACTGAAGCTTTCTTT. V gene TRBV21-1 combines with J gene TRBJ1-1. TRBV21-1 is a recognized pseudogene. The CDR3 has 14 amino acids.

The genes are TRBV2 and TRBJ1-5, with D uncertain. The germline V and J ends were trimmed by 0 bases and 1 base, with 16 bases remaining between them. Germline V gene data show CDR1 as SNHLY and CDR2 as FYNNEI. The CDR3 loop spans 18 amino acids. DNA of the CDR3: TGTGCCAGCAGTGAAGCGGAATGGACCGGGATGAGCAATCAGCCCCAGCATTTT. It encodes CASSEAEWTGMSNQPQHF.

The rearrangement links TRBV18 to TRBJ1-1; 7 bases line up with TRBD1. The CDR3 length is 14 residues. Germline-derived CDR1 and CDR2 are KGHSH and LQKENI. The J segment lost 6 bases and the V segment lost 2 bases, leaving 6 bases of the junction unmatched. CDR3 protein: CASSPGGGESEAFF. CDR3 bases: TGTGCCAGCTCACCAGGAGGGGGCGAATCTGAAGCTTTCTTT.

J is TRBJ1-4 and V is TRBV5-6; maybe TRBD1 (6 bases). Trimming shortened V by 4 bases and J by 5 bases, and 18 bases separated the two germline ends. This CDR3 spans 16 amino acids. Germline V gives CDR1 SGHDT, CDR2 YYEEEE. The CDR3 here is CASSGFLQGPNEKLFF. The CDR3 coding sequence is TGTGCCAGCAGCGGATTCCTACAGGGTCCCAATGAAAAACTGTTTTTT.

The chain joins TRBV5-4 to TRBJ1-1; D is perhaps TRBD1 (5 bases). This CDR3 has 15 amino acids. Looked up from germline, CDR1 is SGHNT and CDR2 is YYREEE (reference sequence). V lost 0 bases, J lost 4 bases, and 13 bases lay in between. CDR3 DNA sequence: TGTGCCAGCAGCTTGGACTGGGGGGTGACCACTGAAGCTTTCTTT. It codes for CASSLDWGVTTEAFF.

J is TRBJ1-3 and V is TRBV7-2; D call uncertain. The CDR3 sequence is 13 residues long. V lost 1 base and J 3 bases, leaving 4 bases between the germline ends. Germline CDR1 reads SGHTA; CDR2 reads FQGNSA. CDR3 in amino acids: CASSLEYGNTIYF. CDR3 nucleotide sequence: TGTGCCAGCAGCTTAGAATATGGAAACACCATATATTTT.

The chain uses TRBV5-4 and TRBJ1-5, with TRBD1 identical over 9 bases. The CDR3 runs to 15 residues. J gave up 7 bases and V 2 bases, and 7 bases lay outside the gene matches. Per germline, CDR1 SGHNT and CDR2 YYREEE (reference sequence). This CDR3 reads CASSFGTGSQQPQHF. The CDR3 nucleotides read TGTGCCAGCAGCTTTGGGACAGGGAGTCAACAGCCCCAGCATTTT.

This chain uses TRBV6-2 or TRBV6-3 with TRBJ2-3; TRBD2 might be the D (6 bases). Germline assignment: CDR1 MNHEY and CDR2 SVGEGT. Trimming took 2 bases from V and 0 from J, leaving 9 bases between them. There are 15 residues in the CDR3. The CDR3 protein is CASSYRRGSTDTQYF. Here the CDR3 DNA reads TGTGCCAGCAGTTACAGGCGGGGCAGCACAGATACGCAGTATTTT.

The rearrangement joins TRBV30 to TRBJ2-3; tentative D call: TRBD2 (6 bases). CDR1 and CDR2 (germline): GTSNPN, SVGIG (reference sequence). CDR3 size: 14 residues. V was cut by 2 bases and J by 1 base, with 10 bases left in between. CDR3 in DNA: TGTGCCTGGAGTATAGGCGGGGGCACAGATACGCAGTATTTT. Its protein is CAWSIGGGTDTQYF.

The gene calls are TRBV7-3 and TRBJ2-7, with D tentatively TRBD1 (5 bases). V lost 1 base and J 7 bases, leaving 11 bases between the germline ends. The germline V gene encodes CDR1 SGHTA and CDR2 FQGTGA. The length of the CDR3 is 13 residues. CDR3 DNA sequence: TGTGCCAGCAGCTTAATTTCAGGGTGGGAGCAGTACTTC. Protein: CASSLISGWEQYF.

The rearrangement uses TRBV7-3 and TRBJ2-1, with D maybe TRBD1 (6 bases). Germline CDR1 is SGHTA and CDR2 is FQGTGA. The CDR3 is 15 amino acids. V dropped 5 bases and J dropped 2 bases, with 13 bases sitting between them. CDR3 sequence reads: CASSPGQSTYNEQFF. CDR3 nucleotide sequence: TGTGCCAGCAGCCCCGGACAGTCAACCTACAATGAGCAGTTCTTC.

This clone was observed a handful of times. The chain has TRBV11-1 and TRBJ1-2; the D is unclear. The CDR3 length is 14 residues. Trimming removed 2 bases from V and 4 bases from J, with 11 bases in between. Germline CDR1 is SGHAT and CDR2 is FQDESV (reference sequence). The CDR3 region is CASSLQAGSYGYTF. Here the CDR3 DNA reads TGTGCCAGCAGCTTACAGGCAGGATCCTATGGCTACACCTTC.

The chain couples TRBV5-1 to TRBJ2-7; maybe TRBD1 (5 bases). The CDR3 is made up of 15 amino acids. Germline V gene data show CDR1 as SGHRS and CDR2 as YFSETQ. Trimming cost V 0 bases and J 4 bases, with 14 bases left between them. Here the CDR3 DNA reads TGCGCCAGCAGCTTGGTCAGTCAGGGATGGTACGAGCAGTACTTC. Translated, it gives CASSLVSQGWYEQYF.

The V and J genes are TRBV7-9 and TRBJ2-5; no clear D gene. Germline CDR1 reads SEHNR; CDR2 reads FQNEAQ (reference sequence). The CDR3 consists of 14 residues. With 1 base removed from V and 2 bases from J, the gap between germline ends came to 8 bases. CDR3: CASSLGSRQETQYF. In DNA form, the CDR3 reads TGTGCCAGCAGCTTAGGGAGTAGACAAGAGACCCAGTACTTC.

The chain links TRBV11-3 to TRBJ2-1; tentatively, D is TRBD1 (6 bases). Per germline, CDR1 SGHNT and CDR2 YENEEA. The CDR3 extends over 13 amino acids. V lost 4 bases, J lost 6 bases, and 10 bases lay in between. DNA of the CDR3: TGTGCCAGCAGCTGGCGACAGGCCAATGAGCAGTTCTTC. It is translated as CASSWRQANEQFF.

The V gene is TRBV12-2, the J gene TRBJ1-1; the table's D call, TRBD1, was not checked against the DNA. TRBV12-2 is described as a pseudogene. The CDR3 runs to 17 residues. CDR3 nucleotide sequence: TGTGCAAGTCGCCTAGGAGGGGACAGGCGGCAGAACACTGAAGCTTTCTTT. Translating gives CASRLGGDRRQNTEAFF.

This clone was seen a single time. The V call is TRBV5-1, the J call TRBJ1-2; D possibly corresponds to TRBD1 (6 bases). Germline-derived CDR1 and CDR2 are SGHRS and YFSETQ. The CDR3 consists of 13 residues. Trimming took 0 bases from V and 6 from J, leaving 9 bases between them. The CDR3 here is CASSLEQGNGYTF. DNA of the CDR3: TGCGCCAGCAGCTTGGAACAGGGTAATGGCTACACCTTC.

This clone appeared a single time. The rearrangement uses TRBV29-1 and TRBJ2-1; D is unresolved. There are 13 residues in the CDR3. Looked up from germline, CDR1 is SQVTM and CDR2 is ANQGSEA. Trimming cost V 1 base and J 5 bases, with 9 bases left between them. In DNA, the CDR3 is TGCAGCGTTGAAGGCCTTGTAGACAATGAGCAGTTCTTC. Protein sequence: CSVEGLVDNEQFF.

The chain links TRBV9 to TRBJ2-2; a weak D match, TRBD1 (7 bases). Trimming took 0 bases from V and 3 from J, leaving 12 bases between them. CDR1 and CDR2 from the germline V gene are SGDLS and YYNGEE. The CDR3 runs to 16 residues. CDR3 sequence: CASSVAGRGDTGELFF. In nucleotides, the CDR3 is TGTGCCAGCAGCGTAGCGGGCAGGGGGGACACCGGGGAGCTGTTTTTT.